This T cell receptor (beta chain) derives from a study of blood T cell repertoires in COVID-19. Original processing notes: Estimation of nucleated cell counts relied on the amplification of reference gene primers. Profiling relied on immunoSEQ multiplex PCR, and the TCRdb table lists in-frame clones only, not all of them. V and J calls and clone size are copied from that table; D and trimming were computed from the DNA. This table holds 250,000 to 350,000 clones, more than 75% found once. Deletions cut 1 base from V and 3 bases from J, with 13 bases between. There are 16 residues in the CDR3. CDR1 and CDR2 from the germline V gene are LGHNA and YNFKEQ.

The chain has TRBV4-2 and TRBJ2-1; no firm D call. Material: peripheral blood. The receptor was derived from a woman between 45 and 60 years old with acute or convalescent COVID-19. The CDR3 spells CASSQASRQNYNEQFF. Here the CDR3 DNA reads TGTGCCAGCAGCCAAGCGAGTCGACAAAACTACAATGAGCAGTTCTTC.